The sequence of this TCR beta chain was determined in a study of identical twins. General study results and limits: Cross-sectional statistical analysis was relied on for the conclusions, without the same donors being followed.

Looked up from germline, CDR1 is MNHNY and CDR2 is SVGAGI (reference sequence). The CDR3 is made up of 13 amino acids. With 7 bases removed from V and 8 bases from J, the gap between germline ends came to 15 bases. Template switching introduced a universal primer site, and the cDNA bore unique molecular identifiers. MiXCR, applied by TCRdb to the 5' RACE reads, yields one record per CDR3 protein. The profile shows about 200,000 distinct CDR3 sequences, approximately 15% of them singletons. Note on this clonotype: What it binds is unknown.

The same sample was also used in a study of T cells expressing NK-cell markers.

The clonotype originates from a woman younger than 35 in good health. This rearrangement joins TRBV6-6 to TRBJ2-1; D ambiguous. Source material: CD8+ T cells sorted from blood. The CDR3 nucleotides read TGTGCCAGCACCGACGACGGCGAGCATGAGCAGTTCTTC. Amino acids: CASTDDGEHEQFF.